This T cell receptor beta chain is drawn from a study of blood T cell repertoires in COVID-19. Whole-study context: Specimens from acute and convalescent COVID-19 originated in the United States, Italy and Spain. PBMCs, B-cell-depleted T cells, or T cells were the source of the cDNA or gDNA that made up the material.

The ends lost 2 bases at V and 4 bases at J; junction bases unmatched: 1. CDR1 SGHTA and CDR2 FQGTGA come from the germline V gene. The CDR3 spans 15 residues. Per the authors' pipeline: Quantification of nucleated cells was approximated via reference gene primer amplification. The assay was immunoSEQ multiplex PCR, and TCRdb's table has in-frame clones only and misses some. Clone size and V and J calls were adopted from that table, with D and trimming inferred from the DNA. This table holds 150,000 or so clones, 80% to 90% found once. The TCR was taken from a woman between 50 and 59 years old with acute or convalescent COVID-19. The V call is TRBV7-3, the J call TRBJ2-1; TRBD2 agrees at 11 bases. The sequencing input was peripheral blood. CDR3 DNA sequence: TGTGCCAGCAGCTTAGGGACTAGCGGATACAATGAGCAGTTCTTC. Encoded protein: CASSLGTSGYNEQFF.